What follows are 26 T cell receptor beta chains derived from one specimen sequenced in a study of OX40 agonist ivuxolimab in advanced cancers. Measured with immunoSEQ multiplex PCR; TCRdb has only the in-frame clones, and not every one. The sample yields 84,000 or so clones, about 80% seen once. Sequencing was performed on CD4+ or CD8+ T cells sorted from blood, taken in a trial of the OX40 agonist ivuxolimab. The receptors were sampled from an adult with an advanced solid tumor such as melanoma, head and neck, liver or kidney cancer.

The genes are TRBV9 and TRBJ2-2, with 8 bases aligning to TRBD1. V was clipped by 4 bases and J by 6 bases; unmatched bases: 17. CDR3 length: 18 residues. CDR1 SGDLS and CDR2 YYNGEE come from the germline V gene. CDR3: CASSHHKLYQGAAGELFF. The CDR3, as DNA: TGTGCCAGCAGCCACCACAAACTGTACCAGGGGGCGGCCGGGGAGCTGTTTTTT.

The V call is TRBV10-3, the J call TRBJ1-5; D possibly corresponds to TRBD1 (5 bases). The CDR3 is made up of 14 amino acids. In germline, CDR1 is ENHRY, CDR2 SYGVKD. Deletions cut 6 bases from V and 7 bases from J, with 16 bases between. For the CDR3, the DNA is TGTGCCATCAGGGCCCGGGACGGAGACCAGCCCCAGCATTTT. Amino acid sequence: CAIRARDGDQPQHF.

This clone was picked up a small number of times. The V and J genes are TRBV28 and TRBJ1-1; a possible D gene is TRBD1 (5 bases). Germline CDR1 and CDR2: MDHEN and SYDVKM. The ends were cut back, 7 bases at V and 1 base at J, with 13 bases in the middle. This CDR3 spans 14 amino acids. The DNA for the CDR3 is TGTGCCAGCAAGCCCGGGACCGAGAACACTGAAGCTTTCTTT. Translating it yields CASKPGTENTEAFF.

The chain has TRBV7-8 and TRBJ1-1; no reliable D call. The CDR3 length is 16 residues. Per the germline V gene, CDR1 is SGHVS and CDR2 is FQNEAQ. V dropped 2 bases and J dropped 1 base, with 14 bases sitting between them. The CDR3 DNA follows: TGTGCCAGCAGCTTACGGGCCATGGGCCAGAACACTGAAGCTTTCTTT. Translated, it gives CASSLRAMGQNTEAFF.

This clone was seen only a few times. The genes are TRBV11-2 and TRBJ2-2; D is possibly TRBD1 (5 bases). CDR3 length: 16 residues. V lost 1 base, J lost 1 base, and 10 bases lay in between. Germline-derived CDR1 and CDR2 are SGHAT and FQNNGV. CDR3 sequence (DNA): TGTGCCAGCAGCTTAGGGAGACAGATGAACACCGGGGAGCTGTTTTTT. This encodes CASSLGRQMNTGELFF.

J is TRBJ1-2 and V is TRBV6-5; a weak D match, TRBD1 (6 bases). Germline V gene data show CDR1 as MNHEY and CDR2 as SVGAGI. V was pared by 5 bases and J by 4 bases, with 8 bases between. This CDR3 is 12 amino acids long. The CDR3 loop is CASSQTGYGYTF. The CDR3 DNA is TGTGCCAGCAGTCAGACAGGCTATGGCTACACCTTC.

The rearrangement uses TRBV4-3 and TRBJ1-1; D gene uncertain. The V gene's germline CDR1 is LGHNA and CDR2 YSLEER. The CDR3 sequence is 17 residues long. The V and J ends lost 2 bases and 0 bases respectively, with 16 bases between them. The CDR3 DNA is TGCGCCAGCAGCCAATCCCCCCCACAGAGCATGAACACTGAAGCTTTCTTT. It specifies CASSQSPPQSMNTEAFF.

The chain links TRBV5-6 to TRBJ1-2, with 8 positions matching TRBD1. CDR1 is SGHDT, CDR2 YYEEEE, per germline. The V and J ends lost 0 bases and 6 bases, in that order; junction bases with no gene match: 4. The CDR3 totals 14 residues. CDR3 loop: CASSLAGGANGYTF. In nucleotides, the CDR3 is TGTGCCAGCAGCTTGGCAGGGGGCGCGAATGGCTACACCTTC. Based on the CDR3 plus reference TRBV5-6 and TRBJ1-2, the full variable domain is DAGVTQSPTHLIKTRGQQVTLRCSPKSGHDTVSWYQQALGQGPQFIFQYYEEEERQRGNFPDRFSGHQFPNYSSELNVNALLLGDSALYLCASSLAGGANGYTFGSGTRLTVV.

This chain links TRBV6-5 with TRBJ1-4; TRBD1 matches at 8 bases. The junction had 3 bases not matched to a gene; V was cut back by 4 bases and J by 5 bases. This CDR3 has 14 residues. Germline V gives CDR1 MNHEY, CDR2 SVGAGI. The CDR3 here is CASSSRGLNEKLFF. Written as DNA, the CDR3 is TGTGCCAGCAGTTCCAGGGGGCTGAATGAAAAACTGTTTTTT.

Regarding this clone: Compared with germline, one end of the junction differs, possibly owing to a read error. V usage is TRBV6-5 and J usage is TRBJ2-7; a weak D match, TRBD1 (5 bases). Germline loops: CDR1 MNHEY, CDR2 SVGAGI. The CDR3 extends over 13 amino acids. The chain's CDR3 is CAISDDSPYEQYF. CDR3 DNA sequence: TGTGCCATCAGTGACGACAGTCCCTACGAGCAGTACTTC.

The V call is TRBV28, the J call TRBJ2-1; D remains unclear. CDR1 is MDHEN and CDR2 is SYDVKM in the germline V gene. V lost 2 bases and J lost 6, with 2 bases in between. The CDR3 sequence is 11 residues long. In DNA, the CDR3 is TGTGCCAGCAGTTTAAGCAATGAGCAGTTCTTC. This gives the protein CASSLSNEQFF.

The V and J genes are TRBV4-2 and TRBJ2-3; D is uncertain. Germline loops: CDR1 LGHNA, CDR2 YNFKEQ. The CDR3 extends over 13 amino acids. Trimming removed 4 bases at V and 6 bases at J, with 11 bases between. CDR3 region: CASSREDGDTQYF. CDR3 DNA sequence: TGTGCCAGCAGCCGAGAAGACGGGGATACGCAGTATTTT.

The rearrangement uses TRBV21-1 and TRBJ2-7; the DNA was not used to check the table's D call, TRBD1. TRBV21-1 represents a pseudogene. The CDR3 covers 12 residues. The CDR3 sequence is CACRDRVYEQYF. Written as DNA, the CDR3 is TGTGCCTGCCGGGACAGGGTCTACGAGCAGTACTTC.

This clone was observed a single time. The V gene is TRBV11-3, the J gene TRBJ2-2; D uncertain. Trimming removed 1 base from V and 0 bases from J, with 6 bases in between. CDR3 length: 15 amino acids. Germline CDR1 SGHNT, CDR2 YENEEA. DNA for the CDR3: TGTGCCAGCAGCTTAGGGGCAGCGAACACCGGGGAGCTGTTTTTT. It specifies CASSLGAANTGELFF.

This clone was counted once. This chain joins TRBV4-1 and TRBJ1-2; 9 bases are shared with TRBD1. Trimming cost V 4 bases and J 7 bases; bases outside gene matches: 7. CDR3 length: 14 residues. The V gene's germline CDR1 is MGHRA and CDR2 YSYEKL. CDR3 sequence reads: CASSLPGTGSGYTF. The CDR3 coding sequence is TGCGCCAGCAGCCTACCCGGGACAGGGAGTGGCTACACCTTC.

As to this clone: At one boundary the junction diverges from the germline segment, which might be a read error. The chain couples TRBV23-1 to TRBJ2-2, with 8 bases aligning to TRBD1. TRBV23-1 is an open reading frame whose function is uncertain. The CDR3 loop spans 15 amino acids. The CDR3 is CASSLPRGPHRGAVF. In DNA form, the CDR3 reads TGCGCCAGCAGCCTACCCAGGGGGCCCCACCGGGGAGCTGTTTTT.

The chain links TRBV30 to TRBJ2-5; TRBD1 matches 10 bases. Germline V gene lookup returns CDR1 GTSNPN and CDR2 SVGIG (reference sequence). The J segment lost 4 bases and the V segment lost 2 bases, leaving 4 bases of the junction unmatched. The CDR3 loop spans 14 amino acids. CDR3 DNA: TGTGCCTGGAGTTCGACAGGGGGCCGAGAGACCCAGTACTTC. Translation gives CAWSSTGGRETQYF. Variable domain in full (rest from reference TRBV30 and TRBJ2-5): SQTIHQWPATLVQPVGSPLSLECTVEGTSNPNLYWYRQAAGRGLQLLFYSVGIGQISSEVPQNLSASRPQDRQFILSSKKLLLSDSGFYLCAWSSTGGRETQYFGPGTRLLVL.

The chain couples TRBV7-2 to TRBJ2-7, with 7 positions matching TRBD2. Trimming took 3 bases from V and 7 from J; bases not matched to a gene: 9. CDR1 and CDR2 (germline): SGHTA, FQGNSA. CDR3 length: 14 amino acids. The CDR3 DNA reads TGTGCCAGCAGCTTGGTCGGGGGGTCTGGGGAGCAGTACTTC. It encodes CASSLVGGSGEQYF. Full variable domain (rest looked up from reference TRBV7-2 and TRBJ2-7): GAGVSQSPSNKVTEKGKDVELRCDPISGHTALYWYRQSLGQGLEFLIYFQGNSAPDKSGLPSDRFSAERTGGSVSTLTIQRTQQEDSAVYLCASSLVGGSGEQYFGPGTRLTVT.

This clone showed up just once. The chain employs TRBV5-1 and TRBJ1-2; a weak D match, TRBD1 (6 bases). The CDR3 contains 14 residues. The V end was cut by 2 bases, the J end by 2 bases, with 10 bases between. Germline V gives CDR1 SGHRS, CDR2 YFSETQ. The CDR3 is CASSLGGENYGYTF. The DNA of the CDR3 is TGCGCCAGCAGCTTAGGGGGGGAAAACTATGGCTACACCTTC.

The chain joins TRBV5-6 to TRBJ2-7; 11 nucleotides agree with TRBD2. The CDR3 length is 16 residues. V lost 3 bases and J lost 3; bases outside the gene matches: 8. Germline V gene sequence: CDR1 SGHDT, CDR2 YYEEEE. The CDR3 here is CASSSYLAGGIYEQYF. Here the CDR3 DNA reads TGTGCCAGCAGCTCATACCTAGCGGGGGGAATCTACGAGCAGTACTTC.

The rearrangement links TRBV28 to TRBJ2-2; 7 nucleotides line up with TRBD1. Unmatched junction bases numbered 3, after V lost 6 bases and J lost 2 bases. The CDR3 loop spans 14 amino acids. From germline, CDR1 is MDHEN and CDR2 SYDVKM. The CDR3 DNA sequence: TGTGCCAGCAGGGACAGGTTCAACACCGGGGAGCTGTTTTTT. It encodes CASRDRFNTGELFF.

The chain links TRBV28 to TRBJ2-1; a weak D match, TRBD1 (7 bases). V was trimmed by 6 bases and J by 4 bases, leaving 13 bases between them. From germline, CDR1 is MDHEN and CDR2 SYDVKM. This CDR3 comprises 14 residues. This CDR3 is CASRAGGPYNEQFF. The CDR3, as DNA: TGTGCCAGCAGAGCAGGGGGGCCTTACAATGAGCAGTTCTTC.

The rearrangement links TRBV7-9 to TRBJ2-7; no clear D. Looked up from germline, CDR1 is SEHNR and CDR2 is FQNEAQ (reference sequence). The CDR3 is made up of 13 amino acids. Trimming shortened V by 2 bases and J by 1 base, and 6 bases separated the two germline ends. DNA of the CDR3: TGTGCCAGCAGCTTAACCTCATCCTACGAGCAGTACTTC. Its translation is CASSLTSSYEQYF.

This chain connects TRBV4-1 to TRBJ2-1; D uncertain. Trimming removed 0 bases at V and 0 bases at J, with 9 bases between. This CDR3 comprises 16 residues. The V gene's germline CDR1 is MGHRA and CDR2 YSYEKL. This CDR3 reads CASSQERTYSYNEQFF. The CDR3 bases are TGCGCCAGCAGCCAAGAAAGGACCTACTCCTACAATGAGCAGTTCTTC.

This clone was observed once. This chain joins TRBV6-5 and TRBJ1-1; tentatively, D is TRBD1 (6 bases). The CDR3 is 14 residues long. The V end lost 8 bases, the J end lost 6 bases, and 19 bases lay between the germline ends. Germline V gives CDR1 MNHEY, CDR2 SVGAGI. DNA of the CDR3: TGTGCCAGCCTGAGAGGAACAGGGAGCGCTGAAGCTTTCTTT. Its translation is CASLRGTGSAEAFF.

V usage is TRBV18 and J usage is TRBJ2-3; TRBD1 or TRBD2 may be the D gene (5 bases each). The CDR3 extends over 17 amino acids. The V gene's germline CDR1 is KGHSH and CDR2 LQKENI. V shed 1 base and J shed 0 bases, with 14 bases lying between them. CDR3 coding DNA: TGTGCCAGCTCACCACATAAGCCCGGGGCTAGCACAGATACGCAGTATTTT. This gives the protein CASSPHKPGASTDTQYF.